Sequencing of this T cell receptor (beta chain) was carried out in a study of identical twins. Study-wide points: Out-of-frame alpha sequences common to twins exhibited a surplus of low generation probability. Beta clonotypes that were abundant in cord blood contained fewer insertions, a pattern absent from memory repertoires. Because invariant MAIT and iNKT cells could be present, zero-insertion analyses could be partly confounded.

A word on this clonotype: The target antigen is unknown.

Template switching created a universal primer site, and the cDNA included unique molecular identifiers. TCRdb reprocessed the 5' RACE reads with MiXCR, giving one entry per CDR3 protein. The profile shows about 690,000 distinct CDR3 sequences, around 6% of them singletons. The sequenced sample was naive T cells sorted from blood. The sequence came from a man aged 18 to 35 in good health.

This CDR3 is CASRPGTGFRFNQPQHF. The DNA for the CDR3 is TGTGCCAGTAGACCCGGGACAGGCTTTAGATTTAATCAGCCCCAGCATTTT. The V call is TRBV19, the J call TRBJ1-5, with 8 bases aligning to TRBD1. Germline assignment: CDR1 LNHDA and CDR2 SQIVND (reference sequence). The V and J ends lost 6 bases and 4 bases, in that order; junction bases with no gene match: 14. This CDR3 is built from 17 residues.